This T cell receptor beta chain was sequenced for a study of graft-versus-host responses after intestinal transplantation (dated by TCRdb to about 2021). Some background on the complete study: Recipients received multivisceral, liver-intestinal, or isolated intestinal transplants. Every recipient was given anti-thymocyte globulin induction, then maintenance tacrolimus and steroids for 3 to 4 years. Graft-versus-host and host-versus-graft alloreactive T cell clones were tracked in the graft, circulation and bone marrow after intestinal transplantation using bulk TCR-beta CDR3 sequencing. Alloreactive clones were identified by sequencing pre-transplant mixed lymphocyte reaction products and comparing these products with unstimulated pre-transplant donor and recipient T cells. The cohort enrolled some 24 intestinal transplant recipients, one of whom was a retransplant, and 3 patients without pretransplant specimens were excluded. Donor T cell macrochimerism was defined as a peak of at least 4% donor T cells among recipient peripheral blood mononuclear cells. Rather than going through the commercial service, samples from a few later patients were sequenced in-house on an Illumina MiSeq and processed with MiXCR.

Notes on this clone: No antigen is known for it. No base qualities exist here, and no much larger clone lies one base off it.

Via the germline V gene (reference sequence), CDR1 is LNHDA and CDR2 SQIVND. V ends up 1 base short and J 3 bases short, with an unmatched junction base count of 3. The CDR3 sequence holds 15 residues, the cysteine and phenylalanine included. Only the CDR3 portion is preserved as DNA: 45 bases, with reading frame beginning at the first base. Summary of the overall study and its limitations: Peak levels of circulating GvH clones were associated with declines in HvG clones early after transplant. GvH clones were found in recipient bone marrow, and some of the GvH clones appeared earlier in ileal mucosa or blood, which is consistent with an intestinal mucosal origin. Patients with donor T cell macrochimerism had high GvH to HvG T cell clonal ratios in their allografts. The relatively low number and heterogeneity of intestinal transplant patients limited the conclusions.

Libraries were built with the immunoSEQ multiplex PCR assay. For most patients, high-throughput TCR-beta CDR3 sequencing of genomic DNA was performed by Adaptive Biotechnologies. Concerning the study's data processing: TCR sequencing data were retrieved from Adaptive's ImmunoSEQ software for around 18 patients, whereas a few other patients were processed with MiXCR and VDJtools. Because the origin of CDR3 nucleotide sequences shared between donor and recipient could not be assigned, those sequences were removed. To be classed as alloreactive, a clone needed at least 2-fold expansion over unstimulated cells and a minimum CFSE-low frequency of 0.002% (template counts) or 0.001% (read counts). A clone was considered mappable if detected in the sequenced pre-transplant spleen, lymph node, or MLR CFSE-low populations of the donor or recipient. The cumulative frequency of alloreactive clones was calculated as a percentage of all sequences, weighted by copy number. TCRdb took over this immuneACCESS table, retaining in-frame rearrangements with V and J assigned. Such tables are incomplete; in checked studies, under half of the missing clones stem from an unresolved V gene, and the remainder is unexplained. V, J and clone size are those of that table, while D and trimming were read from the DNA. The sample contains about 9,600 clones, more than 85% of them found a single time. The ten largest clones add up to approximately 3.8% of the sample.

In the first month after transplant, blood samples were collected up to 4 times, and after that at least monthly when available. The clonotype comes from a human patient who received an intestinal transplant, so some T cells may come from the graft donor. The chain couples TRBV19 to TRBJ1-2; 9 central bases correspond to TRBD1. Specimen: PBMCs, collected approximately 45 days after intestinal transplantation. The CDR3: CASSIGTGVHYGYTF. At the DNA level, the sequence is TGTGCCAGTAGTATAGGGACAGGGGTACACTATGGCTACACCTTC.